The sequence of this T cell receptor beta chain was determined in a study of cytotoxic CD8 clonotypes in ibrutinib-treated CLL. Turning to the study itself: Researchers reported about a dozen relapsed/refractory and 15 treatment-naive patients, fewer than 18 of them IGHV unmutated. Each sample contained, on average, about 250,000 productive templates and roughly 100,000 productive rearrangements.

Trimming cost V 4 bases and J 0 bases, with 10 bases left between them. This CDR3 has 15 amino acids. CDR1 is SGHDN, CDR2 FVKESK, per germline. This table comes from immunoSEQ multiplex PCR, and its TCRdb copy is limited to in-frame clones, with some not included. The sample has roughly 160,000 clones, about 80% seen once; the top ten hold around 4.5%. The gene calls are TRBV14 and TRBJ1-3; no clear D. The sample here was PBMCs, taken after 24 months of ibrutinib treatment. The source is a human donor with chronic lymphocytic leukemia. The CDR3 loop reads CASSRVRTSGNTIYF. The CDR3 region has the DNA TGTGCCAGCAGCCGAGTAAGGACCTCTGGAAACACCATATATTTT. Together with reference TRBV14 and TRBJ1-3, the CDR3 gives the full variable domain: EAGVTQFPSHSVIEKGQTVTLRCDPISGHDNLYWYRRVMGKEIKFLLHFVKESKQDESGMPNNRFLAERTGGTYSTLKVQPAELEDSGVYFCASSRVRTSGNTIYFGEGSWLTVV.